A selection of T cell receptor beta chains follows, all from one sample in a study of beta chain features in type 1 diabetes. Repertoires were generated with immunoSEQ multiplex PCR, while TCRdb's copy carries only in-frame clones and drops some. The profile shows under 250,000 clones, approximately 11% of them singletons. The sequencing input was central memory CD4+ T cells from blood. All receptors come from a young man in good health. Both conserved end residues are part of each CDR3. D genes are given only for firm matches. Some rows have no size entry. The others give once, few or many, or a class for an expanded clone.

v_gene,j_gene,d_gene,abundance,CDR3nt,CDR3aa
TRBV9,TRBJ2-3,TRBD1,few,TGTGCCAGCAGCGCAATGACAGGGGGCACAGATACGCAGTATTTT,CASSAMTGGTDTQYF
TRBV27,TRBJ2-3,-,few,TGTGCCAGCAGTTTATGGGGCTCCGGGGGCACAGATACGCAGTATTTT,CASSLWGSGGTDTQYF
TRBV6-5,TRBJ2-1,TRBD2,few,TGTGCCAGCACTAAGCGGGACCAACGAGAGAATGAGCAGTTCTTC,CASTKRDQRENEQFF
TRBV9,TRBJ2-1,TRBD2,-,TGTGCCAGCAGCGCCGACGCTAGCGGGAGGCGCAATGAGCAGTTCTTC,CASSADASGRRNEQFF
TRBV28,TRBJ1-1,-,-,TGTGCCAGCGGGACCGGATGGTTCGGCGAAGCTTTCTTT,CASGTGWFGEAFF
TRBV6-5,TRBJ2-6,-,few,TGTGCCAGCAGCCCCAGGGTCTCTGGGGCCAACGTCCTGACTTTC,CASSPRVSGANVLTF
TRBV5-1,TRBJ2-7,TRBD2,-,TGCGCCAGCAGCCTCCTAGCGGGAGAGACGGGTGAGCAGTACTTC,CASSLLAGETGEQYF
TRBV19,TRBJ1-1,-,-,TGTGCCAGTAGCTACCCACAGGAGACGGCTGAAGCTTTCTTT,CASSYPQETAEAFF
TRBV27,TRBJ1-5,-,few,TGTGCCAGCAGTTTAAAGGTGGACGGTGATGGCGGGGTATCGCCCCAGCATTTT,CASSLKVDGDGGVSPQHF
TRBV6-6,TRBJ2-5,-,-,TGTGCCAGCAGTCCAGTCGGAGAGACCCAGTACTTC,CASSPVGETQYF
TRBV30,TRBJ2-2,TRBD2,-,TGTGCCTGGAGTGGACTAGCGGGAGGGCCGATCACCGGGGAGCTGTTTTTT,CAWSGLAGGPITGELFF
TRBV29-1,TRBJ2-7,-,-,TGCAGCGTTGTGGACCCTCCTAAGAACGAGCAGTACTTC,CSVVDPPKNEQYF